This T cell receptor (beta chain) was recovered during a study of cytomegalovirus exposure and HLA in healthy donors. J was trimmed by 0 bases and V by 1 base; bases with no gene match: 2. This CDR3 comprises 15 residues. The germline CDR1 and CDR2 sequences are SGHRS and YFSETQ. PCR was performed using 60 Vbeta and 13 Jbeta primers. Sequencing used immunoSEQ multiplex PCR; TCRdb keeps in-frame clones, though not all of them. The table lists roughly 99,000 clones, around 80% of them singletons. The clonotype comes from a man aged 55 to 69 in good health and CMV-seropositive. The material sequenced was PBMCs. This chain uses TRBV5-1 with TRBJ2-3; TRBD1 matches 7 bases. DNA of the CDR3: TGCGCCAGCAGCTTGACAGGGGCGAGCACAGATACGCAGTATTTT. Residues: CASSLTGASTDTQYF. The variable domain in full, with the rest retrieved from reference TRBV5-1 and TRBJ2-3, is KAGVTQTPRYLIKTRGQQVTLSCSPISGHRSVSWYQQTPGQGLQFLFEYFSETQRNKGNFPGRFSGRQFSNSRSEMNVSTLELGDSALYLCASSLTGASTDTQYFGPGTRLTVL.